The source of this TCR beta chain is a study of tumor-infiltrating lymphocytes in primary liver carcinoma (dated by TCRdb to 2016 to 2017). Some background on the complete study: Between late 2015 and early 2016, a few patients in China with histopathologically diagnosed primary liver carcinoma had surgical resection. Of the five patients (three men and two women, aged 30 to 69 years), four had hepatocellular carcinoma and one had combined HCC and intrahepatic cholangiocarcinoma. Each sample produced roughly 3.65 to 7.13 million productive TCRbeta reads, and read depth showed no significant difference between tissue types. The study combined TCRbeta repertoire sequencing, expression microarrays and whole-exome sequencing across five regions of each liver tumor, with adjacent normal tissue and blood. Repertoires from technical replicates were highly reproducible, with mean shared-clone rates around 0.87 and correlation coefficients above 0.98. A total of some 35 specimens from 5 patients went through TCRbeta repertoire sequencing, namely 25 tumor regions, 5 adjacent noncancerous liver tissues and 5 peripheral blood samples. The five patients had tumors staged T1-T3 N0M0, with maximum diameters ranging from roughly 4.2 to 11 cm. Summary of the overall study and its limitations: The study included only five patients, and the authors note findings should be validated in a larger study. Because sequencing covered only the TCR beta chain and unpaired alpha chains were not captured, true repertoire diversity is likely underestimated. Since the samples were bulk and unsorted, there was no way to compare CD4+ and CD8+ T cell repertoires. Pairs of tumor regions showed greater repertoire overlap (mean 36%) than tumor-adjacent pairs (17%) or tumor-blood pairs (roughly 15%), which is consistent with antigen-driven expansion. A significantly larger repertoire fraction was made up by the top 250 clones in tumors than in blood (p = 0.039).

TRIzol reagent was used to extract blood RNA from unsorted whole blood, while the DNeasy Blood & Tissue kit provided the germline DNA. At the time of sampling, the patients were treatment-naive and had chronic HBV infection. Before surgery, roughly 3.7 milliliters of peripheral blood were collected into K2EDTA tubes. In regard to this clonotype: The antigen it binds to is not known. The sample holds no much larger clone one base away, and base qualities are not on file.

From the cysteine through the phenylalanine, the CDR3 covers 18 amino acids. Solely the CDR3 DNA is kept, with 54 bases framed from the first base. Ends trimmed: V by 1 base, J by 0 bases; bases unmatched to a gene: 6. CDR1 and CDR2, looked up from the germline V gene, are MGHRA and YSYEKL. TCRbeta-specific cDNA was reverse-transcribed from approximately 500 ng total RNA using a constant-region primer and ProtoScript II reverse transcriptase. TCRbeta libraries were built with three nested multiplex PCR rounds, a slightly modified ARM-PCR procedure. Multiplex TRBV1-TRBV30 forward primers and a Cbeta reverse primer were used in the first two PCR rounds, each of which was run for roughly 9 cycles. A final 25-cycle PCR with Deep VentR polymerase added sample barcodes and Illumina adapters. Before sequencing, amplicons between 200 and 500 bp were purified from gel using a QIAquick gel extraction kit. The TCRbeta amplicons were sequenced with 250-bp paired-end reads on an Illumina HiSeq 2500. In the source study's methods: To recover full CDR3 sequences, reads were quality-trimmed using Trimmomatic v0.33 and paired reads were then merged using FLASH v1.2.11. V, D and J germline segments were assigned to the rearranged TCRbeta sequences by MiGEC v1.2.1b. VDJtools v1.0.0 computed clonotype statistics and Shannon-Wiener diversity indices. Except for diversity analysis, only the 250 most abundant clonotypes of each sample were used in subsequent analyses to reduce sampling bias. TCRdb ran its own pipeline on the public reads, namely fastp trimming at Q25 and MiXCR clone calling, and kept in-frame beta chains. Every distinct CDR3 protein forms one entry, paired with its most common genes and DNA. What appears here as the V and J calls and clone size reflects TCRdb's work, not the paper's. For this sample the table gives over 250,000 distinct CDR3 sequences, of which almost 60% were detected only once. The ten top clones hold about 17% of the sample.

The sample comprised peripheral blood. The chain couples TRBV4-1 to TRBJ1-1; a stretch of 12 junction bases matches TRBD1. This receptor was identified in a young woman with primary liver carcinoma and hepatitis B virus infection. DNA sequence: TGCGCCAGCAGCCAAGGGGCCCGGGACAGGGGGCTGAACACTGAAGCTTTCTTT. Translated, it gives CASSQGARDRGLNTEAFF.